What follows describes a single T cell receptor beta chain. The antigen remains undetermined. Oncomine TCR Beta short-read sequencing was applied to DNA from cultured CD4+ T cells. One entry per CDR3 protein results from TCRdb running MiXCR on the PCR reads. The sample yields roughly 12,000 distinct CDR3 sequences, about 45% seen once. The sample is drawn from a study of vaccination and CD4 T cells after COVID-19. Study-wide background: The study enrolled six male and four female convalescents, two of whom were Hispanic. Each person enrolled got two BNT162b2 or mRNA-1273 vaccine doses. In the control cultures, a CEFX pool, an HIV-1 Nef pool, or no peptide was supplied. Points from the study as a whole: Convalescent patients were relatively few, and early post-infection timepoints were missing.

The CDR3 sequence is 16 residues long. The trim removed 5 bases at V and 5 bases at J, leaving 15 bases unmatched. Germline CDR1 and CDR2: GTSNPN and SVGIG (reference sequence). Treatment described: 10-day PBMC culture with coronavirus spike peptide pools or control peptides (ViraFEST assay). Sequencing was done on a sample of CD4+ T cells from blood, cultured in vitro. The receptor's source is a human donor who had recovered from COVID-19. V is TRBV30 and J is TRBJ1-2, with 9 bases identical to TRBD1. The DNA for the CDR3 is TGTGCCTGGGCCGGGACAGGGCACCCCCGGGGATATGGCTACACCTTC. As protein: CAWAGTGHPRGYGYTF.